These 2 T cell receptor beta chains share one sample of origin, sequenced in a study of T cells in Graves' hyperthyroidism and ophthalmopathy. RNA transcripts served as the template for amplifying TCR beta CDR3 regions. RT-PCR in the first round (using the HTBI primer set) targeted the TCR CDR3. TCRdb re-analysed the multiplex PCR reads in MiXCR, keeping a single row per CDR3 protein. This table has about 570,000 distinct CDR3 sequences, roughly 15% appearing once. The sample taken for sequencing was blood. The receptor set was obtained from a middle-aged woman with Graves' hyperthyroidism.

The V and J genes are TRBV4-1 and TRBJ1-1; 7 bases match TRBD1. The CDR3 loop spans 12 amino acids. The germline V gene has CDR1 MGHRA and CDR2 YSYEKL. V shed 3 bases and J 7 bases; nucleotides not matched to a gene: 2. The DNA for the CDR3 is TGCGCCAGCAGCCATCGACAGGGTGAAGCTTTCTTT. This gives the protein CASSHRQGEAFF.

The table lists this clonotype with many counts. CDR3 sequence (DNA): TGTGCCAGCTCGCCTCGGACAGGGGGCAATGAGCAGTTCTTC. It specifies CASSPRTGGNEQFF. J is TRBJ2-1 and V is TRBV18; 10 positions agree with TRBD1. Per germline, CDR1 KGHSH and CDR2 LQKENI. The CDR3 runs to 14 residues. V lost 6 bases to trimming and J lost 6 bases; unmatched junction nucleotides: 5.